These 18 T cell receptor beta chains were all obtained from the same sample, sequenced in a study of T-cell memory formation after mild COVID-19. Via MiXCR, TCRdb re-called the 5' RACE reads, giving one row per CDR3 protein. Of about 140,000 distinct CDR3 sequences in the sample, roughly 6.3% were seen once. The sequenced material came from PBMCs or a T cell subset sorted from them (not recorded which). Source of these receptors: an adult woman who had mild COVID-19 (a few samples of this study predate the infection). Cell type and time point are not known.

This clonotype was recorded at least ten times. The CDR3 DNA reads as TGCGCCAGCAGCTTCCTAGCGGGAGGAACCTCCTACAATGAGCAGTTCTTC. This translates into CASSFLAGGTSYNEQFF. The chain uses TRBV5-1 and TRBJ2-1, with TRBD2 identical over 11 bases. The CDR3 runs 17 residues. The trim removed 2 bases at V and 0 bases at J, leaving 4 bases unmatched. CDR1 and CDR2 from the germline V gene are SGHRS and YFSETQ.

This clonotype came up a few times. The chain uses TRBV4-2 and TRBJ1-1; D is uncertain. Trimming shortened V by 0 bases and J by 1 base, and 3 bases separated the two germline ends. This CDR3 comprises 13 residues. Germline V gene lookup returns CDR1 LGHNA and CDR2 YNFKEQ. The CDR3 DNA reads as TGTGCCAGCAGCCAAGAGGAGAACACTGAAGCTTTCTTT. Protein sequence: CASSQEENTEAFF.

V and J are TRBV11-2 and TRBJ1-6, with D maybe TRBD1 (5 bases). The CDR3 runs 15 residues. Trimming cost V 2 bases and J 8 bases, with 13 bases left between them. CDR1 SGHAT and CDR2 FQNNGV come from the germline V gene. CDR3 coding DNA: TGTGCCAGCAGCTTACTAGTAGGGGAACATTCACCCCTCCACTTT. This gives the protein CASSLLVGEHSPLHF.

The table lists this clonotype with many counts. The chain links TRBV7-2 to TRBJ2-1; no firm D call. V shed 1 base and J shed 0 bases, with 10 bases lying between them. This CDR3 is 16 amino acids long. CDR1 SGHTA and CDR2 FQGNSA come from the germline V gene. Here the CDR3 DNA reads TGTGCCAGCAGCTTAGTGGGCGGAACCTCCTACAATGAGCAGTTCTTC. Its protein is CASSLVGGTSYNEQFF.

This clonotype was picked up one time. The chain couples TRBV4-2 to TRBJ1-1, with D possibly TRBD1 on 5 matching bases. The ends were cut back, 5 bases at V and 1 base at J, with 14 bases in the middle. Germline V gene data show CDR1 as LGHNA and CDR2 as YNFKEQ. The CDR3 has 15 residues. The CDR3 spells CASSNSTATNTEAFF. DNA of the CDR3: TGTGCCAGCAGCAATTCGACAGCCACGAACACTGAAGCTTTCTTT.

Many counts were recorded for this clonotype. V usage is TRBV20-1 and J usage is TRBJ1-1, with D possibly being TRBD1 (5 bases). CDR1 and CDR2 from the germline V gene are DFQATT and SNEGSKA (reference sequence). V was trimmed by 0 bases and J by 4 bases, leaving 15 bases between them. There are 15 residues in the CDR3. CDR3 protein: CSARDHGGGFTEAFF. Written as DNA, the CDR3 is TGCAGTGCTAGAGATCATGGGGGAGGATTCACTGAAGCTTTCTTT.

The J gene is TRBJ1-2, the V gene TRBV5-5; TRBD1 is a possible D gene (6 bases). Germline V lookup: CDR1 SGHKS, CDR2 YYEKEE (reference sequence). The CDR3 sequence is 14 residues long. With 0 bases removed from V and 11 bases from J, the gap between germline ends came to 17 bases. In DNA, the CDR3 is TGTGCCAGCAGCTTGGGCGGGGGCCAGCCGAGATACACCTTC. Translated, it gives CASSLGGGQPRYTF.

This clonotype was picked up a small number of times. The CDR3 region has the DNA TGCAGTGCTCTAGCGGGACAAGAGACCCAGTACTTC. This sequence encodes CSALAGQETQYF. The chain recombines TRBV20-1 with TRBJ2-5, with 9 bases identical to TRBD2. Trimming cost V 5 bases and J 2 bases; bases outside gene matches: 0. The CDR3 runs 12 residues. The germline gives CDR1 DFQATT, CDR2 SNEGSKA (reference sequence).

At least ten counts were recorded for this clonotype. In DNA form, the CDR3 reads TGTGCCAGCAGTTACCGGGGGAACACTGAAGCTTTCTTT. Protein sequence: CASSYRGNTEAFF. The V call is TRBV6-5, the J call TRBJ1-1; no reliable D call. CDR1 and CDR2 from the germline V gene are MNHEY and SVGAGI. Trimming removed 2 bases at V and 1 base at J, with 5 bases between. This CDR3 has 13 amino acids.

This clonotype was seen ten or more times. The chain couples TRBV20-1 to TRBJ2-5, with D possibly matching TRBD2 (6 bases). This CDR3 spans 15 amino acids. V lost 2 bases and J lost 0, with 13 bases in between. Germline V gives CDR1 DFQATT, CDR2 SNEGSKA (reference sequence). As DNA, the CDR3 is TGCAGTGCTAGAACCGGCGGGGCGGACCAAGAGACCCAGTACTTC. Protein sequence: CSARTGGADQETQYF.

The chain joins TRBV9 to TRBJ1-1; D unclear. V gave up 3 bases and J gave up 1 base, with 13 bases separating them. This CDR3 region has 15 residues. CDR1 is SGDLS, CDR2 YYNGEE, per germline. The CDR3 reads CASSAPGKENTEAFF. Written as DNA, the CDR3 is TGTGCCAGCAGCGCCCCGGGGAAAGAGAACACTGAAGCTTTCTTT.

This rearrangement joins TRBV29-1 to TRBJ1-1; no firm D call. Germline loops: CDR1 SQVTM, CDR2 ANQGSEA. V dropped 5 bases and J dropped 4 bases, with 14 bases sitting between them. This CDR3 spans 13 amino acids. DNA for the CDR3: TGCAGCGTTAAAATTGTGACGGGCACTGAAGCTTTCTTT. Amino acids: CSVKIVTGTEAFF.

This clonotype was recorded many times. The chain uses TRBV20-1 and TRBJ2-7, with 11 bases lining up with TRBD2. V dropped 5 bases and J dropped 2; count of bases not matched to a gene: 5. This CDR3 has 14 amino acids. Germline CDR1 is DFQATT and CDR2 is SNEGSKA (reference sequence). The CDR3 sequence: CSAQFSGGAYEQYF. CDR3 DNA sequence: TGCAGTGCTCAATTTAGCGGGGGGGCCTACGAGCAGTACTTC.

The sample holds many counts of this clonotype. The V and J genes are TRBV12-3 or TRBV12-4 and TRBJ1-6, with D possibly TRBD1 on 6 matching bases. V shed 6 bases and J shed 7 bases, with 16 bases lying between them. The CDR3 spans 15 residues. The CDR3 nucleotides read TGTGCCAGCAGCCCGCCGGGACAAAAAAATTCACCCCTCCACTTT. Translation: CASSPPGQKNSPLHF.

This clonotype appeared many times. The chain is built from TRBV5-1 and TRBJ1-6, with D tentatively TRBD1 (6 bases). V was pared by 4 bases and J by 10 bases, with 15 bases between. The CDR3 contains 14 residues. Germline values: CDR1 SGHRS, CDR2 YFSETQ. As DNA, the CDR3 is TGCGCCAGCAGCCCCGGCCGGACAGCCTCACCCCTCCACTTT. Translated, it gives CASSPGRTASPLHF.

There are many counts of this clonotype. The J gene is TRBJ2-1, the V gene TRBV5-1, with D unclear. The germline gives CDR1 SGHRS, CDR2 YFSETQ. This CDR3 has 14 amino acids. Trimming pared 4 bases from V and 3 bases from J, leaving 11 bases between. DNA of the CDR3: TGCGCCAGCAGCGTACTGGGCAGCTACAATGAGCAGTTCTTC. This codes for CASSVLGSYNEQFF.

This clonotype was counted at least ten times. The chain recombines TRBV20-1 with TRBJ2-2; D is perhaps TRBD1 (6 bases). Trimming cost V 1 base and J 4 bases, with 13 bases left between them. This CDR3 has 15 residues. Germline V gene data show CDR1 as DFQATT and CDR2 as SNEGSKA (reference sequence). The CDR3 bases are TGCAGTGCTAGAGTCCCCGCCAGGGGCACCGGGGAGCTGTTTTTT. The encoded protein is CSARVPARGTGELFF.

This clonotype came up many times. The J gene is TRBJ2-5, the V gene TRBV5-4; TRBD1 or TRBD2 may be the D gene (7 bases each). Looked up from germline, CDR1 is SGHNT and CDR2 is YYREEE (reference sequence). The CDR3 totals 14 residues. V dropped 4 bases and J dropped 3 bases, with 13 bases sitting between them. The CDR3 reads CASSAPGGEETQYF. DNA of the CDR3: TGTGCCAGCAGCGCTCCAGGGGGGGAAGAGACCCAGTACTTC.